One and the same sample provided the 7 T cell receptor beta chains below, sequenced in a study of CD8+ T cells in alopecia areata. Extraction and reverse transcription of RNA yielded cDNA as the sequencing template. Measured with immunoSEQ multiplex PCR; TCRdb has only the in-frame clones, and not every one. The sample lists more than 75,000 clones; around 45% were seen once. Sequenced sample: CD4+ T cells sorted from blood. These TCRs come from a human donor with alopecia areata.

This chain connects TRBV18 to TRBJ2-7, with D perhaps TRBD2 (6 bases). This CDR3 contains 14 residues. CDR1 KGHSH and CDR2 LQKENI come from the germline V gene. V lost 3 bases, J lost 7 bases, and 16 bases lay in between. CDR3 sequence: CASSPGTGRVEQYF. DNA of the CDR3: TGTGCCAGCTCACCCGGGACTGGTCGGGTAGAGCAGTACTTC.

This clone has just a few counts. V is TRBV30 and J is TRBJ2-7, with TRBD2 identical over 11 bases. The J call may be incorrect, as the DNA end agrees better with TRBJ2-5. Germline V gene lookup returns CDR1 GTSNPN and CDR2 SVGIG (reference sequence). CDR3 length: 15 residues. The CDR3 here is CAWSVAGLAVETQYF. The CDR3 nucleotides read TGTGCCTGGAGTGTAGCGGGACTAGCGGTAGAGACCCAGTACTTC.

V and J are TRBV20-1 and TRBJ2-5; D ambiguous. Per germline, CDR1 DFQATT and CDR2 SNEGSKA (reference sequence). Trimming removed 7 bases from V and 5 bases from J, with 11 bases in between. CDR3 length: 11 residues. The CDR3 loop is CSVSDRETQYF. The CDR3 DNA reads TGCAGTGTTTCGGATAGGGAGACCCAGTACTTC.

This clone was seen a handful of times. The chain employs TRBV29-1 and TRBJ1-1; TRBD1 might be the D (6 bases). This CDR3 region has 13 residues. V gave up 5 bases and J gave up 1 base, with 11 bases separating them. CDR1 is SQVTM and CDR2 is ANQGSEA in the germline V gene. CDR3 DNA sequence: TGCAGCGTTCATAGGGGGAGGAACACTGAAGCTTTCTTT. Residues: CSVHRGRNTEAFF.

This clone was seen more than once but under ten times. V and J are TRBV6-1 and TRBJ1-5; D gene ambiguous. The V and J ends lost 10 bases and 1 base respectively, with 5 bases between them. The germline V gene encodes CDR1 MNHNS and CDR2 SASEGT. The CDR3 covers 11 residues. CDR3 in DNA: TGTGCCATCGGGAGCAATCAGCCCCAGCATTTT. This gives the protein CAIGSNQPQHF.

This sequence joins TRBV18 and TRBJ2-7, with D perhaps TRBD2 (5 bases). The CDR3 covers 13 residues. Germline CDR1 KGHSH, CDR2 LQKENI. V was trimmed by 6 bases and J by 2 bases, leaving 11 bases between them. CDR3 region: CASSEDFPYEQYF. The DNA of the CDR3 is TGTGCCAGCTCCGAGGACTTTCCCTACGAGCAGTACTTC. The complete variable domain, with remaining parts taken from reference TRBV18 and TRBJ2-7, reads NAGVMQNPRHLVRRRGQEARLRCSPMKGHSHVYWYRQLPEEGLKFMVYLQKENIIDESGMPKERFSAEFPKEGPSILRIQQVVRGDSAAYFCASSEDFPYEQYFGPGTRLTVT.

This clone was seen only a few times. The chain is built from TRBV7-8 and TRBJ2-2; 7 nucleotides match TRBD1. Germline lookup yields CDR1 SGHVS and CDR2 FQNEAQ. Trimming at V came to 4 bases and at J to 1 base, leaving 3 bases not matched to a gene. The CDR3 contains 15 residues. CDR3 residues: CASSSNRGNTGELFF. CDR3 nucleotides: TGTGCCAGCAGCTCAAACAGGGGGAACACCGGGGAGCTGTTTTTT. The whole variable domain, filled in from reference TRBV7-8 and TRBJ2-2, reads GAGVSQSPRYKVAKRGQDVALRCDPISGHVSLFWYQQALGQGPEFLTYFQNEAQLDKSGLPSDRFFAERPEGSVSTLKIQRTQQEDSAVYLCASSSNRGNTGELFFGEGSRLTVL.